The 18 T cell receptor beta chains below were found in one sample sequenced in a study of blood T cells in healthy people across ages. Primed by a sample-barcoded 5' primer and a J-beta primer mix, a second PCR proceeded for about 7 to 11 cycles. TCRdb re-derived calls from the 5' RACE reads in MiXCR, one entry per CDR3 protein. This sample has about 830,000 distinct CDR3 sequences, with less than 80% found just once. Sequencing was performed on blood. The receptors shown here come from a man between 25 and 39 years old in good health.

The V and J genes are TRBV27 and TRBJ2-7; D unresolved. V was trimmed by 1 base and J by 0 bases, leaving 10 bases between them. Germline-derived CDR1 and CDR2 are MNHEY and SMNVEV (reference sequence). The CDR3 spans 15 residues. The CDR3 DNA is TGTGCCAGCAGTTTATTTGGACCTCCCTCCTACGAGCAGTACTTC. Amino acid sequence: CASSLFGPPSYEQYF.

In its sample, this clonotype was seen once. The chain couples TRBV6-2 or TRBV6-3 to TRBJ2-3, with a tentative D call TRBD2 (6 bases). Between the trimmed V and J ends, which lost 6 bases and 3 bases, there was a span of 16 bases. Germline V lookup: CDR1 MNHEY, CDR2 SVGEGT. The CDR3 extends over 15 amino acids. The CDR3 protein is CASSTLTSWTDTQYF. CDR3 sequence (DNA): TGTGCCAGCAGCACACTAACTAGCTGGACAGATACGCAGTATTTT.

The chain joins TRBV27 to TRBJ1-6, with no clear D. The germline V and J ends were trimmed by 2 bases and 0 bases, with 11 bases remaining between them. The germline V gene encodes CDR1 MNHEY and CDR2 SMNVEV (reference sequence). CDR3 length equals 17 residues. The CDR3 sequence is CASSLGRVSSYNSPLHF. The CDR3 DNA follows: TGTGCCAGCAGTTTAGGGAGGGTGAGCTCCTATAATTCACCCCTCCACTTT.

This clonotype occurred a few times. The J gene is TRBJ2-2, the V gene TRBV6-1; 7 bases agree with TRBD1. V dropped 1 base and J dropped 6; count of bases not matched to a gene: 2. CDR1 is MNHNS and CDR2 is SASEGT in the germline V gene. The CDR3 totals 14 residues. CDR3 sequence reads: CASSEVTGAGELFF. DNA for the CDR3: TGTGCCAGCAGTGAAGTAACAGGGGCCGGGGAGCTGTTTTTT.

This sequence joins TRBV7-9 and TRBJ2-1; weak D call: TRBD1 (5 bases). CDR3 length: 16 amino acids. Germline V gives CDR1 SEHNR, CDR2 FQNEAQ (reference sequence). V was trimmed by 4 bases and J by 3 bases, leaving 16 bases between them. Here the CDR3 reads CASSSPLGADYNEQFF. The CDR3 DNA reads as TGTGCCAGCAGCTCGCCGCTTGGGGCCGACTACAATGAGCAGTTCTTC.

The rearrangement uses TRBV6-1 and TRBJ1-2, with 8 bases identical to TRBD1. J lost 4 bases, V lost 6 bases, and 10 bases had no gene match. CDR1 is MNHNS and CDR2 is SASEGT in the germline V gene. CDR3 size: 15 residues. CDR3 in DNA: TGTGCCAGCAGGAACTTCGGACAGGGTCCCTATGGCTACACCTTC. Its translation is CASRNFGQGPYGYTF.

The rearrangement joins TRBV7-2 to TRBJ2-5; 10 bases line up with TRBD2. This CDR3 spans 15 amino acids. With 5 bases clipped from V and 4 bases from J, the junction kept 7 bases outside the gene matches. Looked up from germline, CDR1 is SGHTA and CDR2 is FQGNSA. The CDR3 DNA reads as TGTGCCAGCAGCCGCGTGATAGCGGGGGGAGAGACCCAGTACTTC. It encodes CASSRVIAGGETQYF.

The chain recombines TRBV6-5 with TRBJ2-7; maybe TRBD2 (5 bases). The V end lost 3 bases, the J end lost 5 bases, and 14 bases lay between the germline ends. The length of the CDR3 is 14 residues. The germline gives CDR1 MNHEY, CDR2 SVGAGI. Here the CDR3 DNA reads TGTGCCAGCAGTTATCGGGGTAACGGGGACGAGCAGTACTTC. It is translated as CASSYRGNGDEQYF.

The table lists this clonotype with a count of one. V usage is TRBV6-2 or TRBV6-3 and J usage is TRBJ1-2; no clear D gene. The germline V gene has CDR1 MNHEY and CDR2 SVGEGT. V lost 5 bases, J lost 7 bases, and 17 bases lay in between. This CDR3 spans 14 amino acids. The CDR3 reads CASSPTRTGLGYTF. The CDR3 bases are TGTGCCAGCAGTCCCACTAGGACTGGGCTTGGCTACACCTTC.

The CDR3 protein is CSGILAASSYEQYF. The CDR3, as DNA: TGCAGTGGGATCCTAGCGGCCAGCTCCTACGAGCAGTACTTC. The rearrangement uses TRBV20-1 and TRBJ2-7; TRBD2 aligns across 7 bases. V was clipped by 7 bases and J by 0 bases; unmatched bases: 9. This CDR3 contains 14 residues. The germline V gene encodes CDR1 DFQATT and CDR2 SNEGSKA (reference sequence).

The chain joins TRBV6-1 to TRBJ2-3; 7 bases line up with TRBD1. This CDR3 is built from 14 residues. Trimming removed 0 bases from V and 8 bases from J; junction bases left unmatched: 5. CDR1 MNHNS and CDR2 SASEGT come from the germline V gene. The CDR3 is CASSEAWTGGTQYF. The CDR3 bases are TGTGCCAGCAGTGAAGCATGGACAGGAGGTACGCAGTATTTT.

This chain uses TRBV12-3 or TRBV12-4 with TRBJ2-3; D unresolved. The CDR3 is 12 residues long. V was shortened by 6 bases and J by 7 bases, with 11 bases between the two germline ends. The CDR3 sequence is CASSPSLHTQYF. CDR3 sequence (DNA): TGTGCCAGCAGCCCTAGTTTGCATACGCAGTATTTT.

The CDR3 protein is CASSQSGGFGYTF. The CDR3 DNA sequence: TGTGCCAGCAGCCAATCGGGGGGCTTTGGCTACACCTTC. The chain uses TRBV13 and TRBJ1-2; maybe TRBD1 (6 bases). V lost 5 bases to trimming and J lost 7 bases, with 14 bases between them. Germline-derived CDR1 and CDR2 are PRHDT and FYEKMQ (reference sequence). This CDR3 spans 13 amino acids.

The sample holds one count of this clonotype. The rearrangement links TRBV14 to TRBJ2-1; TRBD1 agrees at 7 bases. The assigned J gene may be wrong: the sequence end matches TRBJ2-7 better. The CDR3 totals 16 residues. Germline V gene data show CDR1 as SGHDN and CDR2 as FVKESK. The CDR3 bases are TGTGCCAGCAGCCAGTACAGGGGCGGGCCGGCGGGCGAGCAGTACTTC. Translated, it gives CASSQYRGGPAGEQYF.

This clonotype was counted many times. The chain uses TRBV20-1 and TRBJ2-7, with TRBD1 matching over 10 bases. Unmatched junction bases numbered 12, after V lost 5 bases and J lost 5 bases. Germline loops: CDR1 DFQATT, CDR2 SNEGSKA (reference sequence). There are 15 residues in the CDR3. CDR3 coding DNA: TGCAGTGCTCCGGGGGTCGGGACAGGGGTCGACGAGCAGTACTTC. Encoded protein: CSAPGVGTGVDEQYF.

J is TRBJ2-1 and V is TRBV9; 8 bases align to TRBD2. The J call may be faulty, since TRBJ2-7 better matches the DNA end. CDR1 SGDLS and CDR2 YYNGEE come from the germline V gene. The CDR3 extends over 16 amino acids. CDR3: CASSRIAGQGYNEQYF. The CDR3 DNA reads TGTGCCAGCAGCCGTATAGCGGGACAAGGCTACAATGAGCAGTACTTC.

The V call is TRBV20-1, the J call TRBJ2-1, with unresolved D. Germline V gene data show CDR1 as DFQATT and CDR2 as SNEGSKA (reference sequence). Trimming removed 6 bases at V and 6 bases at J, with 15 bases between. This CDR3 has 13 residues. Written as DNA, the CDR3 is TGCAGTGCCCCTAGGCCAGTTCTCAATGAGCAGTTCTTC. Its translation: CSAPRPVLNEQFF.

This clonotype was seen once. V usage is TRBV29-1 and J usage is TRBJ2-4; D gene unclear. The closer fit of TRBJ2-5 to the DNA end suggests the J call may be wrong. The CDR3 has 13 amino acids. Germline assignment: CDR1 SQVTM and CDR2 ANQGSEA. CDR3: CSAAWTVQETQYF. In nucleotides, the CDR3 is TGCAGCGCCGCCTGGACGGTCCAAGAGACCCAGTACTTC.